These 29 T cell receptor beta chains originate from one sample sequenced in a study of blood T cell repertoires in COVID-19 (dated by TCRdb to the early 2020s). Libraries were prepared through the immunoSEQ multiplex PCR assay. This is the immuneACCESS table as TCRdb keeps it, with only in-frame sequences that have V and J called. A part of the clones is gone; compared with another copy, unresolved V genes explain less than half, and the rest is unexplained. The sample table lists about 130,000 clones, about 83% of them with a count of one. The leading ten clones occupy about 5% of the sample. The sample taken for sequencing was peripheral blood. The receptor set was obtained from a human donor in a cohort sampled during active COVID-19.

The rearrangement uses TRBV6-5 and TRBJ1-5, with no clear D. CDR1 is MNHEY, CDR2 SVGAGI, per germline. Trimming cost V 0 bases and J 5 bases, with 5 bases left between them. This CDR3 has 13 amino acids. CDR3 nucleotide sequence: TGTGCCAGCAGTTACTCGAGATATCAGCCCCAGCATTTT. This encodes CASSYSRYQPQHF.

V and J are TRBV11-2 and TRBJ1-4, with a tentative D call TRBD1 (6 bases). The CDR3 extends over 14 amino acids. CDR1 and CDR2 (germline): SGHAT, FQNNGV. Trimming took 1 base from V and 4 from J, leaving 7 bases between them. This CDR3 reads CASSLVQGNEKLFF. CDR3 DNA: TGTGCCAGCAGCTTAGTACAGGGTAATGAAAAACTGTTTTTT.

This sequence joins TRBV6-4 and TRBJ2-3; 8 nucleotides agree with TRBD2. Germline CDR1 reads MRHNA; CDR2 reads SNTAGT. J gave up 4 bases and V 0 bases, and 3 bases lay outside the gene matches. The CDR3 is made up of 15 amino acids. The CDR3 here is CASSDSRLAPDTQYF. The CDR3 DNA follows: TGTGCCAGCAGTGACTCCCGACTAGCGCCAGATACGCAGTATTTT.

Only one count was recorded for this clone. The chain combines TRBV6-2 or TRBV6-3 with TRBJ2-3; 7 bases are shared with TRBD2. Trimming cost V 4 bases and J 0 bases; bases outside gene matches: 4. The germline gives CDR1 MNHEY, CDR2 SVGEGT. This CDR3 is built from 15 residues. The CDR3 bases are TGTGCCAGCAGTTCGGGAGGCCCTAGCACAGATACGCAGTATTTT. It is translated as CASSSGGPSTDTQYF.

The chain uses TRBV7-9 and TRBJ2-3, with 10 bases that match TRBD2. J lost 5 bases, V lost 5 bases, and 16 bases had no gene match. Germline V gives CDR1 SEHNR, CDR2 FQNEAQ (reference sequence). This CDR3 spans 18 amino acids. The chain's CDR3 is CASSTRAGGPFIGDTQYF. The CDR3 DNA follows: TGTGCCAGCAGCACCCGAGCGGGAGGGCCTTTTATAGGAGATACGCAGTATTTT.

This rearrangement joins TRBV27 to TRBJ2-1; 9 bases map to TRBD2. V was clipped by 5 bases and J by 5 bases; unmatched bases: 13. Germline CDR1 MNHEY, CDR2 SMNVEV (reference sequence). This CDR3 is built from 17 residues. The DNA for the CDR3 is TGTGCCAGCAGTCCCGACCTTTGGCGGGAGGGCCACAATGAGCAGTTCTTC. Its protein product is CASSPDLWREGHNEQFF.

The rearrangement joins TRBV2 to TRBJ1-5; maybe TRBD1 (6 bases). V was pared by 5 bases and J by 0 bases, with 11 bases between. In germline, CDR1 is SNHLY, CDR2 FYNNEI. The CDR3 has 15 residues. Here the CDR3 reads CASSYQGISNQPQHF. The DNA for the CDR3 is TGTGCCAGCAGTTATCAGGGGATTAGCAATCAGCCCCAGCATTTT.

The chain carries TRBV7-9 and TRBJ2-2; the match to TRBD2 covers 7 bases. CDR3 length: 16 residues. In germline, CDR1 is SEHNR, CDR2 FQNEAQ (reference sequence). V lost 5 bases and J lost 1; bases outside the gene matches: 7. For the CDR3, the DNA is TGTGCCAGCAGCCCCAAGCGGGGAGGGAACACCGGGGAGCTGTTTTTT. This gives the protein CASSPKRGGNTGELFF.

This clone was detected once. The chain combines TRBV5-1 with TRBJ1-2; D uncertain. V lost 1 base and J lost 2, with 12 bases in between. This CDR3 spans 15 amino acids. CDR1 is SGHRS and CDR2 is YFSETQ in the germline V gene. CDR3 coding DNA: TGCGCCAGCAGCTTGAATGAGGGCCTAAACTATGGCTACACCTTC. Amino acid sequence: CASSLNEGLNYGYTF.

The chain has TRBV6-4 and TRBJ2-1; tentative D call: TRBD1 (6 bases). V was trimmed by 2 bases and J by 5 bases, leaving 13 bases between them. Per the germline V gene, CDR1 is MRHNA and CDR2 is SNTAGT. The CDR3 runs 15 residues. CDR3 region: CASSDNTPGDNEQFF. The CDR3 coding sequence is TGTGCCAGCAGTGACAACACCCCAGGGGACAATGAGCAGTTCTTC.

CDR3 sequence (DNA): TGCGCCAGCAGCAACGGGACTAGCGGGAGCGAGACCCAGTACTTC. Protein sequence: CASSNGTSGSETQYF. The chain uses TRBV5-1 and TRBJ2-5, with 14 bases aligning to TRBD2. Per the germline V gene, CDR1 is SGHRS and CDR2 is YFSETQ. The ends lost 4 bases at V and 5 bases at J; junction bases unmatched: 4. The CDR3 sequence is 15 residues long.

This clone appeared a single time. The chain uses TRBV18 and TRBJ2-1, with TRBD2 identical over 8 bases. This CDR3 is 16 amino acids long. J was trimmed by 10 bases and V by 5 bases; bases with no gene match: 16. The germline gives CDR1 KGHSH, CDR2 LQKENI. CDR3 DNA sequence: TGTGCCAGCTCAGCGACCAGCGGGAGCCTCGTGTCGGAGCAGTTCTTC. It specifies CASSATSGSLVSEQFF.

The chain joins TRBV24-1 to TRBJ2-3, with TRBD2 matching over 9 bases. After removal of 4 bases from V and 4 bases from J, the junction contained 8 bases not matched to a gene. CDR1 KGHDR and CDR2 SFDVKD come from the germline V gene. The CDR3 covers 16 residues. The CDR3 here is CATSDSLAGAADTQYF. The DNA of the CDR3 is TGTGCCACCAGTGACTCGTTAGCGGGAGCAGCAGATACGCAGTATTTT.

The V and J genes are TRBV28 and TRBJ1-1; D is unclear. Trimming removed 7 bases from V and 5 bases from J, with 23 bases in between. Germline V gene sequence: CDR1 MDHEN, CDR2 SYDVKM. The CDR3 has 16 amino acids. For the CDR3, the DNA is TGTGCCAGCACCCCCATCGGGTACAGAACGGGAACTGAAGCTTTCTTT. This translates into CASTPIGYRTGTEAFF.

The CDR3 protein is CASRRDRASYEQYF. The DNA for the CDR3 is TGCGCCAGCAGGCGGGACAGGGCCTCCTACGAGCAGTACTTC. The V and J genes are TRBV4-1 and TRBJ2-7, with 9 bases aligning to TRBD1. V lost 6 bases, J lost 0 bases, and 3 bases stayed unmatched. The CDR3 totals 14 residues. CDR1 is MGHRA and CDR2 is YSYEKL in the germline V gene.

Written as DNA, the CDR3 is TGCGCCAGCAGCGAGGGACTAGCGGGAACCACAGATACGCAGTATTTT. Encoded protein: CASSEGLAGTTDTQYF. The chain couples TRBV5-1 to TRBJ2-3, with TRBD2 identical over 13 bases. V was clipped by 4 bases and J by 2 bases; unmatched bases: 4. CDR3 length equals 16 residues. From germline, CDR1 is SGHRS and CDR2 YFSETQ.

This sequence joins TRBV7-8 and TRBJ2-1, with D possibly being TRBD2 (5 bases). This CDR3 is built from 13 residues. CDR1 and CDR2 from the germline V gene are SGHVS and FQNEAQ. The germline V and J ends were trimmed by 5 bases and 7 bases, with 12 bases remaining between them. CDR3 in amino acids: CASSPVGENEQFF. The CDR3 region has the DNA TGTGCCAGCAGCCCCGTTGGGGAGAATGAGCAGTTCTTC.

This clone has a single count. V gene TRBV28 combines with J gene TRBJ2-7, with TRBD1 matching 7 bases. V lost 6 bases, J lost 1 base, and 6 bases stayed unmatched. CDR1 is MDHEN and CDR2 is SYDVKM in the germline V gene. The CDR3 has 14 amino acids. In DNA, the CDR3 is TGTGCCAGCAGCACGGACAGGATTTCCTACGAGCAGTACTTC. Translated: CASSTDRISYEQYF. The whole variable domain, remainder taken from reference TRBV28 and TRBJ2-7, is DVKVTQSSRYLVKRTGEKVFLECVQDMDHENMFWYRQDPGLGLRLIYFSYDVKMKEKGDIPEGYSVSREKKERFSLILESASTNQTSMYLCASSTDRISYEQYFGPGTRLTVT.

The chain is built from TRBV5-4 and TRBJ2-3; 8 bases are a match to TRBD1. Per the germline V gene, CDR1 is SGHNT and CDR2 is YYREEE (reference sequence). V lost 6 bases, J lost 3 bases, and 6 bases stayed unmatched. The length of the CDR3 is 14 residues. The CDR3 DNA sequence: TGTGCCAGCACCCTGGGACAGGCTACAGATACGCAGTATTTT. This encodes CASTLGQATDTQYF. The whole variable domain, filled in from reference TRBV5-4 and TRBJ2-3, reads ETGVTQSPTHLIKTRGQQVTLRCSSQSGHNTVSWYQQALGQGPQFIFQYYREEENGRGNFPPRFSGLQFPNYSSELNVNALELDDSALYLCASTLGQATDTQYFGPGTRLTVL.

This sequence joins TRBV5-5 and TRBJ2-2; 11 bases are a match to TRBD1. CDR1 and CDR2 (germline): SGHKS, YYEKEE (reference sequence). The CDR3 is 16 residues long. With V trimmed by 0 bases and J by 6 bases, 4 bases remained unmatched. CDR3 DNA sequence: TGTGCCAGCAGCTTGGCCGGGACAGGGGGGTCCGGGGAGCTGTTTTTT. It is translated as CASSLAGTGGSGELFF.

The J gene is TRBJ1-2, the V gene TRBV7-2; perhaps TRBD1 as D (6 bases). This CDR3 has 14 amino acids. Trimming pared 7 bases from V and 8 bases from J, leaving 20 bases between. The germline V gene encodes CDR1 SGHTA and CDR2 FQGNSA. In nucleotides, the CDR3 is TGTGCCAGCATCACTACACCTGGGGGGGGCGGCTACACCTTC. Its translation: CASITTPGGGGYTF.

The chain uses TRBV29-1 and TRBJ1-1; possible D gene TRBD1, 5 bases. CDR3 length: 12 residues. The V and J ends lost 7 bases and 1 base respectively, with 10 bases between them. CDR1 and CDR2 (germline): SQVTM, ANQGSEA. In nucleotides, the CDR3 is TGCAGCGCTGGACAACCGAACACTGAAGCTTTCTTT. Translating it yields CSAGQPNTEAFF.

The chain is built from TRBV6-2 or TRBV6-3 and TRBJ2-7; 11 bases map to TRBD2. The CDR3 totals 13 residues. Trimming removed 5 bases from V and 4 bases from J; junction bases left unmatched: 1. The germline V gene encodes CDR1 MNHEY and CDR2 SVGEGT. Written as DNA, the CDR3 is TGTGCCAGCAGTACTAGCGGGAGATACGAGCAGTACTTC. Protein sequence: CASSTSGRYEQYF.

This clone turned up a few times. The chain carries TRBV5-4 and TRBJ1-3; D ambiguous. The CDR3 covers 14 residues. Trimming stripped 0 bases from V and 0 bases from J, with 4 bases between. Germline loops: CDR1 SGHNT, CDR2 YYREEE (reference sequence). CDR3 sequence: CASSLGSSGNTIYF. The CDR3 bases are TGTGCCAGCAGCTTGGGGAGCTCTGGAAACACCATATATTTT.

The chain has TRBV7-9 and TRBJ2-2, with 9 nucleotides matching TRBD2. Germline CDR1 and CDR2: SEHNR and FQNEAQ (reference sequence). The CDR3 spans 15 residues. Trimming cost V 11 bases and J 1 base; bases outside gene matches: 8. The CDR3 region has the DNA TGTGCCGCACAATCACTAGCGGGGAACACCGGGGAGCTGTTTTTT. Residues: CAAQSLAGNTGELFF.

The J gene is TRBJ2-5, the V gene TRBV5-1; 7 bases fit TRBD1. The CDR3 has 14 amino acids. V lost 5 bases to trimming and J lost 1 base; unmatched junction nucleotides: 5. Germline CDR1 is SGHRS and CDR2 is YFSETQ. The CDR3 loop is CASRMGQIQETQYF. CDR3 DNA sequence: TGCGCCAGCAGGATGGGACAGATCCAAGAGACCCAGTACTTC.

J is TRBJ2-3 and V is TRBV6-2 or TRBV6-3; 12 nucleotides match TRBD2. The V gene end was trimmed by 6 bases and the J gene end by 6 bases; junction bases not matched to a gene: 10. Germline lookup yields CDR1 MNHEY and CDR2 SVGEGT. There are 16 residues in the CDR3. The CDR3 nucleotides are TGTGCCAGCAGCTCGACTCTAGCGGGAGGGCCGGATACGCAGTATTTT. This sequence encodes CASSSTLAGGPDTQYF.

The gene calls are TRBV30 and TRBJ2-7, with D maybe TRBD2 (5 bases). V was cut by 7 bases and J by 2 bases, with 15 bases left in between. Germline CDR1 GTSNPN, CDR2 SVGIG (reference sequence). The CDR3 has 13 residues. The CDR3, as DNA: TGTGCCTCCATCCGCGGGTATACCTACGAGCAGTACTTC. It specifies CASIRGYTYEQYF.

This chain links TRBV7-9 with TRBJ1-1, with D tentatively TRBD1 (6 bases). V gave up 3 bases and J gave up 1 base, with 12 bases separating them. This CDR3 is 15 amino acids long. Germline V gene sequence: CDR1 SEHNR, CDR2 FQNEAQ (reference sequence). CDR3 loop: CASSLSGTSNTEAFF. Written as DNA, the CDR3 is TGTGCCAGCAGCTTGTCCGGGACATCGAACACTGAAGCTTTCTTT.